The 27 T cell receptor beta chains below come from one sample, sequenced in a study of blood T cell repertoires in COVID-19 (dated by TCRdb to between 2020 and 2021). The receptor library was made with the immunoSEQ multiplex PCR assay. TCRdb took over this immuneACCESS table, retaining in-frame rearrangements with V and J assigned. Such tables are incomplete; in checked studies, under half of the missing clones stem from an unresolved V gene, and the remainder is unexplained. This sample is represented by about 44,000 clones; more than 70% of them were singletons. Of the sample, approximately 4% is held by the ten largest clones. Sequenced input: peripheral blood. The receptor source for this set is a woman in her 70s with acute or convalescent COVID-19.

The gene calls are TRBV6-5 and TRBJ1-2, with TRBD1 matching over 7 bases. Germline V lookup: CDR1 MNHEY, CDR2 SVGAGI. The CDR3 is made up of 14 amino acids. Trimming took 2 bases from V and 3 from J; bases not matched to a gene: 3. In DNA form, the CDR3 reads TGTGCCAGCAGTTACAGGGGGCGTCACTATGGCTACACCTTC. Protein product: CASSYRGRHYGYTF.

The CDR3 bases are TGTGCCAGCAGTTATGGGACAGGGAACTCTGGAAACACCATATATTTT. Its translation is CASSYGTGNSGNTIYF. This rearrangement joins TRBV6-6 to TRBJ1-3, with 9 bases that match TRBD1. The junction had 3 bases not matched to a gene; V was cut back by 3 bases and J by 0 bases. Germline V gives CDR1 MNHNY, CDR2 SVGAGI (reference sequence). This CDR3 is 16 amino acids long.

V and J are TRBV7-9 and TRBJ2-3; TRBD1 matches at 9 bases. Germline V gives CDR1 SEHNR, CDR2 FQNEAQ (reference sequence). With V trimmed by 5 bases and J by 5 bases, 5 bases remained unmatched. The CDR3 runs to 14 residues. The CDR3 coding sequence is TGTGCCAGCAGCAAGGGACAGGGAATAGATACGCAGTATTTT. This translates into CASSKGQGIDTQYF. Full variable domain (remainder filled in from reference TRBV7-9 and TRBJ2-3): DTGVSQNPRHKITKRGQNVTFRCDPISEHNRLYWYRQTLGQGPEFLTYFQNEAQLEKSRLLSDRFSAERPKGSFSTLEIQRTEQGDSAMYLCASSKGQGIDTQYFGPGTRLTVL.

V usage is TRBV28 and J usage is TRBJ2-7, with D perhaps matching TRBD2 (5 bases). The V gene lost 6 bases and the J gene lost 1 base, with 7 bases spanning the gap. Looked up from germline, CDR1 is MDHEN and CDR2 is SYDVKM. The CDR3 sequence is 12 residues long. This CDR3 is CASSSGSYEQYF. The CDR3 nucleotides read TGTGCCAGCAGCAGCGGATCCTACGAGCAGTACTTC.

The gene calls are TRBV7-6 and TRBJ2-1; 9 bases align to TRBD1. V shed 2 bases, J shed 2 bases, and the junction held 10 bases outside the gene matches. This CDR3 spans 18 amino acids. Per germline, CDR1 SGHVS and CDR2 FNYEAQ. CDR3 coding DNA: TGTGCCAGCAGCTTAAGGTCTAATCGGGACAGGGCCTACAATGAGCAGTTCTTC. It codes for CASSLRSNRDRAYNEQFF.

The genes are TRBV3-1 (or the pseudogene TRBV3-2) and TRBJ2-7, with TRBD2 matching 8 bases. With 0 bases clipped from V and 6 bases from J, the junction kept 10 bases outside the gene matches. The CDR3 covers 16 residues. From germline, CDR1 is LGHDT and CDR2 YNNKEL (reference sequence). CDR3 nucleotides: TGTGCCAGCAGCCAAGATCAAAGCGGGAGAGGTTCCGAGCAGTACTTC. Its protein product is CASSQDQSGRGSEQYF.

This clone was counted once. This chain links TRBV12-3 or TRBV12-4 with TRBJ1-1, with a weak D call TRBD1 (5 bases). V shed 7 bases and J shed 7 bases, with 16 bases lying between them. CDR3 length: 13 amino acids. The CDR3 here is CASMPLGALEAFF. The CDR3 DNA reads as TGTGCCAGCATGCCTCTAGGGGCCCTTGAAGCTTTCTTT.

V and J are TRBV5-1 and TRBJ1-4; 9 bases are shared with TRBD1. V shed 2 bases and J 6 bases; nucleotides not matched to a gene: 2. The CDR3 consists of 14 residues. In germline, CDR1 is SGHRS, CDR2 YFSETQ. The CDR3, as DNA: TGCGCCAGCAGCTTCCGGACAGGGGATGAAAAACTGTTTTTT. Amino acids: CASSFRTGDEKLFF.

The chain uses TRBV5-1 and TRBJ2-1, with TRBD1 identical over 9 bases. Per germline, CDR1 SGHRS and CDR2 YFSETQ. The CDR3 has 17 amino acids. V was pared by 0 bases and J by 3 bases, with 7 bases of the junction left unmatched. The chain's CDR3 is CASSLGPGQGNYNEQFF. The CDR3 DNA sequence: TGCGCCAGCAGCTTGGGGCCTGGACAGGGGAACTACAATGAGCAGTTCTTC.

The genes are TRBV4-3 and TRBJ2-2, with 9 bases matching TRBD2. This CDR3 has 14 amino acids. V shed 10 bases and J 5 bases; nucleotides not matched to a gene: 8. Germline CDR1 LGHNA, CDR2 YSLEER. The CDR3 here is CANRSGSKTGELFF. Here the CDR3 DNA reads TGCGCCAACCGTAGCGGGAGTAAAACCGGGGAGCTGTTTTTT.

This chain connects TRBV7-3 to TRBJ1-4; possibly TRBD1 for D (6 bases). The V end lost 6 bases, the J end lost 7 bases, and 18 bases lay between the germline ends. The CDR3 covers 15 residues. The germline V gene has CDR1 SGHTA and CDR2 FQGTGA. The CDR3 here is CASRPTGFNREKLFF. For the CDR3, the DNA is TGTGCCAGCAGACCCACAGGGTTTAATCGTGAAAAACTGTTTTTT.

This chain uses TRBV30 with TRBJ1-1, with D possibly TRBD1 on 6 matching bases. Germline CDR1 reads GTSNPN; CDR2 reads SVGIG (reference sequence). The V and J ends lost 3 bases and 4 bases respectively, with 12 bases between them. This CDR3 spans 13 amino acids. The CDR3 nucleotides are TGTGCCTGGAGGCTACAGGGCGGCACTGAAGCTTTCTTT. This translates into CAWRLQGGTEAFF.

The chain employs TRBV18 and TRBJ1-5; 11 nucleotides line up with TRBD1. V was clipped by 6 bases and J by 1 base; unmatched bases: 8. Germline CDR1 is KGHSH and CDR2 is LQKENI. The CDR3 loop spans 17 amino acids. CDR3 region: CASSSGQGAISNQPQHF. The CDR3, as DNA: TGTGCCAGCTCTTCAGGACAGGGGGCTATCAGCAATCAGCCCCAGCATTTT. Filled out from reference TRBV18 and TRBJ1-5, the complete variable domain reads NAGVMQNPRHLVRRRGQEARLRCSPMKGHSHVYWYRQLPEEGLKFMVYLQKENIIDESGMPKERFSAEFPKEGPSILRIQQVVRGDSAAYFCASSSGQGAISNQPQHFGDGTRLSIL.

This clone has a handful of counts. The chain joins TRBV10-3 to TRBJ2-7; possible D gene TRBD2, 6 bases. The CDR3 totals 14 residues. V was shortened by 6 bases and J by 4 bases, with 16 bases between the two germline ends. Per germline, CDR1 ENHRY and CDR2 SYGVKD. CDR3 nucleotides: TGTGCCATCAGCCCCGGAGGGGTCTATTACGAGCAGTACTTC. It specifies CAISPGGVYYEQYF.

This chain joins TRBV7-8 and TRBJ2-1; the match to TRBD2 covers 10 bases. The J segment lost 5 bases and the V segment lost 6 bases, leaving 4 bases of the junction unmatched. The length of the CDR3 is 14 residues. The V gene's germline CDR1 is SGHVS and CDR2 FQNEAQ. This CDR3 is CASRSGLADNEQFF. CDR3 coding DNA: TGTGCCAGCAGGTCCGGACTAGCGGACAATGAGCAGTTCTTC.

This chain links TRBV2 with TRBJ2-3, with D unclear. Germline-derived CDR1 and CDR2 are SNHLY and FYNNEI. The CDR3 length is 14 residues. V was shortened by 10 bases and J by 3 bases, with 17 bases between the two germline ends. The CDR3 here is CATPALLGTDTQYF. As DNA, the CDR3 is TGTGCCACCCCGGCACTCCTAGGTACAGATACGCAGTATTTT. Full variable domain (outside the CDR3, taken from reference TRBV2 and TRBJ2-3): EPEVTQTPSHQVTQMGQEVILRCVPISNHLYFYWYRQILGQKVEFLVSFYNNEISEKSEIFDDQFSVERPDGSNFTLKIRSTKLEDSAMYFCATPALLGTDTQYFGPGTRLTVL.

The chain couples TRBV7-3 to TRBJ2-5, with D perhaps matching TRBD1 (6 bases). CDR1 and CDR2 (germline): SGHTA, FQGTGA. The CDR3 covers 13 residues. Trimming took off 2 bases at V and 3 bases at J, with 7 bases between the two ends. CDR3 amino acids: CASSLRQEETQYF. In DNA form, the CDR3 reads TGTGCCAGCAGCTTACGACAGGAAGAGACCCAGTACTTC.

The count of this clone is one. J is TRBJ2-5 and V is TRBV3-1 (or the pseudogene TRBV3-2); D is possibly TRBD1 (6 bases). V lost 0 bases and J 5 bases, leaving 13 bases between the germline ends. The germline V gene encodes CDR1 LGHDT and CDR2 YNNKEL (reference sequence). The CDR3 has 15 residues. The CDR3 sequence: CASSQERSDRETQYF. CDR3 nucleotides: TGTGCCAGCAGCCAAGAAAGGTCTGACAGGGAGACCCAGTACTTC.

This clone is a singleton in its sample. The V and J genes are TRBV27 and TRBJ2-2; 11 bases align to TRBD1. After removal of 6 bases from V and 9 bases from J, the junction contained 9 bases not matched to a gene. Per the germline V gene, CDR1 is MNHEY and CDR2 is SMNVEV (reference sequence). The length of the CDR3 is 15 residues. Written as DNA, the CDR3 is TGTGCCAGCAGGCGGACAGGGGGCGGGGACCGGGAGCTGTTTTTT. Amino acid sequence: CASRRTGGGDRELFF.

In nucleotides, the CDR3 is TGTGCCAGCAGTTATAATACGGCCGGGAACTATGGCTACACCTTC. Amino acid sequence: CASSYNTAGNYGYTF. This chain connects TRBV6-2 or TRBV6-3 to TRBJ1-2; D gene uncertain. Between the trimmed V and J ends, which lost 3 bases and 2 bases, there was a span of 13 bases. Looked up from germline, CDR1 is MNHEY and CDR2 is SVGEGT. CDR3 length: 15 amino acids.

The chain combines TRBV30 with TRBJ1-1, with 7 bases lining up with TRBD1. This CDR3 contains 13 residues. Germline CDR1 reads GTSNPN; CDR2 reads SVGIG (reference sequence). V gave up 3 bases and J gave up 4 bases; unmatched junction bases: 5. The CDR3, as DNA: TGTGCCTGGAGAATACAGGGGCGCACTGAAGCTTTCTTT. The encoded protein is CAWRIQGRTEAFF.

The gene calls are TRBV14 and TRBJ1-2, with TRBD1 as a possible D gene (6 bases). The CDR3 length is 13 residues. V dropped 0 bases and J dropped 5 bases, with 7 bases sitting between them. CDR1 is SGHDN, CDR2 FVKESK, per germline. Written as DNA, the CDR3 is TGTGCCAGCAGCCAAGATACAGGGTATGGCTACACCTTC. Its translation is CASSQDTGYGYTF.

J is TRBJ2-7 and V is TRBV6-5, with D perhaps matching TRBD1 (6 bases). The CDR3 extends over 15 amino acids. The V and J ends lost 4 bases and 2 bases respectively, with 15 bases between them. Germline V CDR1 and CDR2: MNHEY, SVGAGI. This CDR3 is CASSFNTGPTYEQYF. The DNA for the CDR3 is TGTGCCAGCAGTTTCAACACAGGGCCCACCTACGAGCAGTACTTC.

This chain connects TRBV19 to TRBJ1-1; D remains unclear. V was clipped by 1 base and J by 6 bases, with 12 bases between them. Germline CDR1 LNHDA, CDR2 SQIVND (reference sequence). CDR3 length: 14 amino acids. The CDR3 loop is CASSIVTEGPEAFF. The CDR3 nucleotides read TGTGCCAGTAGTATAGTCACCGAGGGTCCTGAAGCTTTCTTT. Variable domain in full (rest from reference TRBV19 and TRBJ1-1): DGGITQSPKYLFRKEGQNVTLSCEQNLNHDAMYWYRQDPGQGLRLIYYSQIVNDFQKGDIAEGYSVSREKKESFPLTVTSAQKNPTAFYLCASSIVTEGPEAFFGQGTRLTVV.

The chain uses TRBV23-1 and TRBJ1-5; 8 positions match TRBD1. TRBV23-1 is flagged as an ORF with uncertain function. CDR3 length: 17 amino acids. With 0 bases clipped from V and 0 bases from J, the junction kept 4 bases outside the gene matches. The DNA for the CDR3 is TGCGCCAGCAGTCAATCGGACAGGGTTAATAGCAATCAGCCCCAGCATTTT. It yields the protein CASSQSDRVNSNQPQHF.

J is TRBJ2-7 and V is TRBV6-6; 9 positions agree with TRBD2. Losses at the gene ends were 6 bases for V and 5 bases for J; bases not matched to a gene: 11. This CDR3 has 15 residues. Germline V gene lookup returns CDR1 MNHNY and CDR2 SVGAGI (reference sequence). CDR3 protein: CASSPLGVAGDEQYF. The CDR3 DNA is TGTGCCAGCAGCCCCCTCGGAGTAGCGGGAGACGAGCAGTACTTC.

In DNA form, the CDR3 reads TGTGCCAGTAGCAGACTAGCGGCGGAAGGTACAGATACGCAGTATTTT. Its protein is CASSRLAAEGTDTQYF. This chain uses TRBV19 with TRBJ2-3; TRBD2 agrees at 9 bases. After removal of 6 bases from V and 3 bases from J, the junction contained 10 bases not matched to a gene. The germline gives CDR1 LNHDA, CDR2 SQIVND (reference sequence). The CDR3 has 16 residues. Based on the CDR3 plus reference TRBV19 and TRBJ2-3, the full variable domain is DGGITQSPKYLFRKEGQNVTLSCEQNLNHDAMYWYRQDPGQGLRLIYYSQIVNDFQKGDIAEGYSVSREKKESFPLTVTSAQKNPTAFYLCASSRLAAEGTDTQYFGPGTRLTVL.